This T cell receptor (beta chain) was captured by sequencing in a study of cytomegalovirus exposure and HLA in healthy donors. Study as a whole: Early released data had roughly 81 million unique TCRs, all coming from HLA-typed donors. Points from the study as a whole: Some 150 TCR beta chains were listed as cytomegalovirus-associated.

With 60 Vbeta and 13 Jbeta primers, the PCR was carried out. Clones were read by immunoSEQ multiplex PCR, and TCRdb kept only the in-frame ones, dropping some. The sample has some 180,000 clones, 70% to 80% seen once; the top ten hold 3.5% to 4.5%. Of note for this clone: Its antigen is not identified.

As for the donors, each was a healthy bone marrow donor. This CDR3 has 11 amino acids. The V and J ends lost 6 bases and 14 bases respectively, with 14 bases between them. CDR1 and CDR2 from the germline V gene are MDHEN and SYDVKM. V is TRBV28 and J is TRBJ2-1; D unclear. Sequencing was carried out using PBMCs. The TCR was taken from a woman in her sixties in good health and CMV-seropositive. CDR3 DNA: TGTGCCAGCAGCCCAGGCACCGTGGAGTTCTTC. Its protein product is CASSPGTVEFF.